The T cell receptor beta chain described here comes from a study of T cell changes during pregnancy in multiple sclerosis. Germline CDR1 is SGHTS and CDR2 is YDEGEE. This CDR3 spans 16 amino acids. V lost 0 bases to trimming and J lost 3 bases; unmatched junction nucleotides: 6. The method was immunoSEQ multiplex PCR; TCRdb's version includes in-frame clones alone and lacks a portion of them. This table has tens of thousands of clones, 90% to 95% appearing once. The gene calls are TRBV5-8 and TRBJ1-3, with 7 bases matching TRBD1. The specimen was peripheral blood, collected in the second trimester of pregnancy. The sequence was collected from a female donor with multiple sclerosis, enrolled in a pregnancy study. The CDR3 DNA reads TGTGCCAGCAGCTTGGGTGGACAGGACCTTGGAAACACCATATATTTT. Encoded protein: CASSLGGQDLGNTIYF.